This TCR beta chain was obtained from a study of cytomegalovirus exposure and HLA in healthy donors. Turning to the study itself: Inside one of the first data releases sat around 86 million unique TCRs taken from HLA-typed donors. Points from the study as a whole: When a later analysis compared HLA-associated TCR beta chains with equally common others, the HLA-associated chains turned out to be more clonally expanded and to have lower generation probabilities.

At collection, donors were nominally healthy, but unrecorded immune exposures were probable. Trimming stripped 8 bases from V and 5 bases from J, with 15 bases between. The CDR3 sequence is 13 residues long. CDR1 is SNHLY and CDR2 is FYNNEI in the germline V gene. 60 Vbeta and 13 Jbeta primers were used in PCR. The table came from immunoSEQ multiplex PCR; TCRdb's copy has only in-frame clones and leaves some out. The table lists 150,000 to 250,000 clones, less than 85% of them singletons. Of note for this clone: Its antigen is as yet unknown.

This clonotype was sampled from a girl between 5 and 17 years old in good health and CMV-seropositive. This chain joins TRBV2 and TRBJ2-5; D might be TRBD1 (5 bases). Sequencing used PBMCs. CDR3 protein: CASGPRVEETQYF. CDR3 nucleotide sequence: TGTGCCAGCGGACCCAGGGTGGAGGAGACCCAGTACTTC. Full variable domain (missing parts from reference TRBV2 and TRBJ2-5): EPEVTQTPSHQVTQMGQEVILRCVPISNHLYFYWYRQILGQKVEFLVSFYNNEISEKSEIFDDQFSVERPDGSNFTLKIRSTKLEDSAMYFCASGPRVEETQYFGPGTRLLVL.